What follows are 13 T cell receptor beta chains derived from one specimen sequenced in a study of blood T cells in healthy people across ages. The use of a sample-barcoded 5' primer and a J-beta primer mix characterized a second PCR of about 7 to 12 cycles. TCRdb reanalysed the 5' RACE reads using MiXCR and keeps one entry per CDR3 protein. The sample contains roughly 640,000 distinct CDR3 sequences, 25% to 30% of which appear only once. Sequencing was performed on blood. The receptor source for this set is an elderly woman in good health.

In this sample, this clonotype turned up many times. This chain links TRBV20-1 with TRBJ1-4; D may be TRBD1 (6 bases). The CDR3 has 15 amino acids. Germline V lookup: CDR1 DFQATT, CDR2 SNEGSKA (reference sequence). V lost 5 bases to trimming and J lost 7 bases, with 20 bases between them. CDR3 nucleotides: TGCAGTGCTCAAGTCCCAGGGGCGAGGGGTGAAAAACTGTTTTTT. Amino acids: CSAQVPGARGEKLFF.

This clonotype was counted a few times. The rearrangement links TRBV5-6 to TRBJ1-1; D is ambiguous. V lost 1 base and J 4 bases, leaving 11 bases between the germline ends. The germline V gene has CDR1 SGHDT and CDR2 YYEEEE. The CDR3 has 14 amino acids. CDR3 sequence (DNA): TGTGCCAGCAGCTTGTATCAGTTGGGCACTGAAGCTTTCTTT. It yields the protein CASSLYQLGTEAFF.

This clonotype was seen a handful of times. The CDR3: CASSSHRSQLNEKLFF. CDR3 nucleotide sequence: TGTGCCAGCAGTTCGCATAGGAGCCAACTTAATGAAAAACTGTTTTTT. The chain combines TRBV12-3 or TRBV12-4 with TRBJ1-4; D ambiguous. The CDR3 runs to 16 residues. The V end was cut by 4 bases, the J end by 4 bases, with 16 bases between.

The genes are TRBV7-8 and TRBJ1-2; 7 positions match TRBD1. The CDR3 length is 15 residues. Germline V lookup: CDR1 SGHVS, CDR2 FQNEAQ. After removal of 3 bases from V and 4 bases from J, the junction contained 8 bases not matched to a gene. CDR3 residues: CASSLVERQGYGYTF. DNA of the CDR3: TGTGCCAGCAGCTTGGTGGAGAGACAGGGCTATGGCTACACCTTC. Together with reference TRBV7-8 and TRBJ1-2, the CDR3 gives the full variable domain: GAGVSQSPRYKVAKRGQDVALRCDPISGHVSLFWYQQALGQGPEFLTYFQNEAQLDKSGLPSDRFFAERPEGSVSTLKIQRTQQEDSAVYLCASSLVERQGYGYTFGSGTRLTVV.

J is TRBJ2-2 and V is TRBV10-3; tentatively, D is TRBD1 (6 bases). The CDR3 sequence is 14 residues long. CDR1 is ENHRY, CDR2 SYGVKD, per germline. V was clipped by 7 bases and J by 3 bases, with 12 bases between them. The chain's CDR3 is CAIKQGRDTGELFF. CDR3 in DNA: TGTGCCATCAAGCAGGGGAGAGACACCGGGGAGCTGTTTTTT.

This clonotype appeared many times. This chain links TRBV9 with TRBJ2-1; D is unclear. This CDR3 is built from 15 residues. V was shortened by 0 bases and J by 3 bases, with 10 bases between the two germline ends. CDR1 is SGDLS and CDR2 is YYNGEE in the germline V gene. CDR3 residues: CASSVASTDYNEQFF. CDR3 nucleotides: TGTGCCAGCAGCGTAGCCTCCACAGACTACAATGAGCAGTTCTTC.

This chain uses TRBV28 with TRBJ2-1; 11 bases fit TRBD2. V was clipped by 2 bases and J by 9 bases; unmatched bases: 9. Germline values: CDR1 MDHEN, CDR2 SYDVKM. The CDR3 consists of 16 residues. CDR3 protein: CASSLRASGGPGEQFF. CDR3 in DNA: TGTGCCAGCAGTTTAAGGGCTAGCGGGGGGCCAGGTGAGCAGTTCTTC. Variable domain in full (rest from reference TRBV28 and TRBJ2-1): DVKVTQSSRYLVKRTGEKVFLECVQDMDHENMFWYRQDPGLGLRLIYFSYDVKMKEKGDIPEGYSVSREKKERFSLILESASTNQTSMYLCASSLRASGGPGEQFFGPGTRLTVL.

This clonotype was detected ten times or more. The chain employs TRBV7-6 and TRBJ2-5; TRBD2 matches 14 bases. Germline V gene sequence: CDR1 SGHVS, CDR2 FNYEAQ. CDR3 size: 17 residues. V gave up 5 bases and J gave up 2 bases; unmatched junction bases: 7. The CDR3 reads CASSRWTSGGIQETQYF. The CDR3 coding sequence is TGTGCCAGCAGCCGTTGGACTAGCGGGGGGATACAAGAGACCCAGTACTTC.

The gene calls are TRBV7-9 and TRBJ2-1; TRBD2 agrees at 15 bases. This CDR3 comprises 16 residues. Germline trimming cut 5 bases from V and 10 bases from J; bases unmatched to any gene: 9. CDR1 SEHNR and CDR2 FQNEAQ come from the germline V gene (reference sequence). The CDR3 loop is CASSLGLAGGLAEQFF. As DNA, the CDR3 is TGTGCCAGCAGCCTGGGACTAGCGGGGGGACTAGCAGAGCAGTTCTTC.

The chain employs TRBV4-2 and TRBJ1-4; weak D call: TRBD1 (6 bases). The CDR3 length is 18 residues. The V gene's germline CDR1 is LGHNA and CDR2 YNFKEQ. Trimming left V 1 base short and J 2 bases short, with 17 bases between. As DNA, the CDR3 is TGTGCCAGCAGCCAAGGAGCGGGAGGGGGAAGGACTAATGAAAAACTGTTTTTT. It yields the protein CASSQGAGGGRTNEKLFF.

This clonotype was found many times. The chain links TRBV20-1 to TRBJ1-5; no clear D. Germline CDR1 reads DFQATT; CDR2 reads SNEGSKA (reference sequence). The CDR3 is 10 amino acids. The V end lost 4 bases, the J end lost 6 bases, and 4 bases lay between the germline ends. The CDR3 protein is CSAICQPQHF. CDR3 nucleotide sequence: TGCAGTGCTATATGTCAGCCCCAGCATTTT.

This clonotype was counted once. The rearrangement uses TRBV29-1 and TRBJ2-7; D uncertain. The better agreement between TRBJ2-5 and the DNA end casts doubt on the J call. This CDR3 comprises 16 residues. Germline CDR1 and CDR2: SQVTM and ANQGSEA. The CDR3 DNA follows: TGCAGCGCCCGCACCCCAAACCCCGGTGTCCAAGAGACCCAGTACTTC. Translated: CSARTPNPGVQETQYF.

This clonotype was recorded many times. The chain joins TRBV20-1 to TRBJ2-7, with D unresolved. This CDR3 is 14 amino acids long. V was shortened by 4 bases and J by 0 bases, with 13 bases between the two germline ends. Germline V gives CDR1 DFQATT, CDR2 SNEGSKA (reference sequence). DNA for the CDR3: TGCAGTGCTAACAAACCGGGCAACTCCTACGAGCAGTACTTC. This gives the protein CSANKPGNSYEQYF.